This T cell receptor (beta chain) emerged from a study of T cells in Graves' hyperthyroidism and ophthalmopathy. Ten or more counts support this clonotype. This CDR3 is built from 15 residues. The germline V gene has CDR1 LNHDA and CDR2 SQIVND (reference sequence). V was clipped by 7 bases and J by 2 bases; unmatched bases: 8. Using RNA transcripts as the source, TCR beta CDR3 regions were amplified. HTBI primers drove first-round RT-PCR of the TCR CDR3. TCRdb used MiXCR to reprocess the multiplex PCR reads, holding one entry per CDR3 protein. Of about 290,000 distinct CDR3 sequences in the sample, roughly 13% were seen once.

The V gene is TRBV19, the J gene TRBJ1-5; 7 bases map to TRBD1. This receptor was obtained from a woman aged 40 to 49 with Graves' hyperthyroidism. The sequencing input was blood. The CDR3 DNA reads as TGTGCCAGTAACCGGGGCCAGGGGGGCAATCAGCCCCAGCATTTT. This encodes CASNRGQGGNQPQHF.